The table lists the clone carrying this TCR beta chain with a few counts. Its antigen is as yet unknown. Included in the TCR beta cDNA libraries were unique molecular identifiers. Yield was 450,000 to 650,000 cDNA molecules from roughly 0.93 to 9.6 million T cells. TCRdb re-called the PCR reads with MiXCR, one entry per CDR3 protein. The table records approximately 770,000 distinct CDR3 sequences, just over 45% of them present only once. The source of the sample is a study of post-analysis software for immune sequencing data. Turning to the study itself: The study covered relapsing-remitting, secondary progressive and progressive-relapsing courses of multiple sclerosis. The study, taken as a whole, reports: Same-batch preparations were strongly co-clustered by F measure. Controls had significantly higher normalized Chao1 diversity than multiple sclerosis patients. Among 4 or 5 TRBV segments more frequent in patients than controls were TRBV5-6, TRBV5-1 and TRBV20-1.

The CDR3 is 15 residues long. Germline V lookup: CDR1 SEHNR, CDR2 FQNEAQ (reference sequence). V was clipped by 2 bases and J by 7 bases, with 15 bases between them. The rearrangement links TRBV7-9 to TRBJ2-1; maybe TRBD2 (6 bases). The sequence was collected from a girl aged 5-17 years with multiple sclerosis. Source material: blood. CDR3 coding DNA: TGTGCCAGCAGCTTAACGAGGGAGGCAGGGAATGAGCAGTTCTTC. Translation gives CASSLTREAGNEQFF.